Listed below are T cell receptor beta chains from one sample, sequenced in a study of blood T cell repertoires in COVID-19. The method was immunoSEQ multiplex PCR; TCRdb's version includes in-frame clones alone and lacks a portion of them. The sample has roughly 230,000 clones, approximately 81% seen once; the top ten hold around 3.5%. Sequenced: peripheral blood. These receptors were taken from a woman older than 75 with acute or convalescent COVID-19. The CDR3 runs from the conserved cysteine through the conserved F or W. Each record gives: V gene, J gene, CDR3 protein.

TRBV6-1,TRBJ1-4,CASSESGQDEKLFF
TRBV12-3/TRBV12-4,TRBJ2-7,CASSLDQLAKQYF
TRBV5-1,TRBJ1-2,CASSLDTNYGYTF
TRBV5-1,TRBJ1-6,CASSSGLPNSPLHF
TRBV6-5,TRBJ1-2,CASSYMGGRHSGYTF
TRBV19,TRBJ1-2,CASSFNTGSGYTF
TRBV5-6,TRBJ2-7,CASSLGSAYEQYF
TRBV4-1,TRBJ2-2,CASSSRDRGSGELFF
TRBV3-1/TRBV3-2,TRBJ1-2,CASSPRLVGSGYGYTF
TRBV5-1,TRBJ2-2,CASSRLGFSTTGELFF
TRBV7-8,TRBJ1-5,CASSLARVRGNQPQHF
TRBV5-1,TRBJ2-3,CASSLEGRGLGTDTQYF
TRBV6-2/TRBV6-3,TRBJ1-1,CASSSSLEAFF
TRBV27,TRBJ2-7,CASSLDRGLYEQYF
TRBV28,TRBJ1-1,CASSLSDRAAFF
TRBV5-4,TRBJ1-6,CASSLLRGNSPLHF
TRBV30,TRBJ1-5,CAWRGDGAGGQPQHF
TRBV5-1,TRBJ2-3,CASSLAGTGDTQYF
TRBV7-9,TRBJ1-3,CASSFGTVSGNTIYF
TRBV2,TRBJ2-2,CASRGQGTNTGELFF
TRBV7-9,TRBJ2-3,CASSLAGEQGDTQYF
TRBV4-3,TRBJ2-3,CASSQEGGLYGTDTQYF
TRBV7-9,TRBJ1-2,CASSLEFKSNYGYTF
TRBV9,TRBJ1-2,CASSVAQGRNYGYTF
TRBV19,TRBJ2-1,CASSTSPGTGDNEQFF
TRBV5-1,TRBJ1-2,CASSLSQNYGYTF
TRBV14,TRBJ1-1,CASSQDRTPYEAFF
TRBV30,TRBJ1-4,CAWSVSQSNEKLFF
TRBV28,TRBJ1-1,CASSLQVTEAFF
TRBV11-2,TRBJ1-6,CASSLVADSPLHF
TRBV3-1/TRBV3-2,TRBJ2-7,CASSQSGGLGSYEQYF
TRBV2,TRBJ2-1,CASSVGGGGNEQFF
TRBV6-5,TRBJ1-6,CASAGPGQGSSPLHF
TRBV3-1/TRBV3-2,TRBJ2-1,CASGLAGGDEQFF
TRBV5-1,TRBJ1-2,CASKGQQANYGYTF